This TCR beta chain was identified in a study of T-cell reconstitution after alpha-beta-depleted transplantation in children. Construction of the TCRbeta library involved unique molecular identifiers. TCRdb reprocessed the PCR reads with MiXCR, giving one entry per CDR3 protein. This sample carries 500,000 to 600,000 distinct CDR3 sequences, 32% of them seen once, and the ten largest clones take more than 2%. The germline V gene encodes CDR1 LGHNA and CDR2 YNFKEQ. V lost 6 bases and J lost 0, with 13 bases in between. CDR3 length equals 15 residues. This clonotype was seen a handful of times. This sample comprised PBMCs from the stem cell graft donor, obtained from the stem cell graft. The sequence came from a human donor who donated a stem cell graft to a child with aplastic anemia. This rearrangement joins TRBV4-2 to TRBJ2-3; tentatively, D is TRBD2 (6 bases). CDR3 amino acids: CASSDTSSSTDTQYF. The CDR3, as DNA: TGTGCCAGCAGTGATACTAGCAGTAGCACAGATACGCAGTATTTT.